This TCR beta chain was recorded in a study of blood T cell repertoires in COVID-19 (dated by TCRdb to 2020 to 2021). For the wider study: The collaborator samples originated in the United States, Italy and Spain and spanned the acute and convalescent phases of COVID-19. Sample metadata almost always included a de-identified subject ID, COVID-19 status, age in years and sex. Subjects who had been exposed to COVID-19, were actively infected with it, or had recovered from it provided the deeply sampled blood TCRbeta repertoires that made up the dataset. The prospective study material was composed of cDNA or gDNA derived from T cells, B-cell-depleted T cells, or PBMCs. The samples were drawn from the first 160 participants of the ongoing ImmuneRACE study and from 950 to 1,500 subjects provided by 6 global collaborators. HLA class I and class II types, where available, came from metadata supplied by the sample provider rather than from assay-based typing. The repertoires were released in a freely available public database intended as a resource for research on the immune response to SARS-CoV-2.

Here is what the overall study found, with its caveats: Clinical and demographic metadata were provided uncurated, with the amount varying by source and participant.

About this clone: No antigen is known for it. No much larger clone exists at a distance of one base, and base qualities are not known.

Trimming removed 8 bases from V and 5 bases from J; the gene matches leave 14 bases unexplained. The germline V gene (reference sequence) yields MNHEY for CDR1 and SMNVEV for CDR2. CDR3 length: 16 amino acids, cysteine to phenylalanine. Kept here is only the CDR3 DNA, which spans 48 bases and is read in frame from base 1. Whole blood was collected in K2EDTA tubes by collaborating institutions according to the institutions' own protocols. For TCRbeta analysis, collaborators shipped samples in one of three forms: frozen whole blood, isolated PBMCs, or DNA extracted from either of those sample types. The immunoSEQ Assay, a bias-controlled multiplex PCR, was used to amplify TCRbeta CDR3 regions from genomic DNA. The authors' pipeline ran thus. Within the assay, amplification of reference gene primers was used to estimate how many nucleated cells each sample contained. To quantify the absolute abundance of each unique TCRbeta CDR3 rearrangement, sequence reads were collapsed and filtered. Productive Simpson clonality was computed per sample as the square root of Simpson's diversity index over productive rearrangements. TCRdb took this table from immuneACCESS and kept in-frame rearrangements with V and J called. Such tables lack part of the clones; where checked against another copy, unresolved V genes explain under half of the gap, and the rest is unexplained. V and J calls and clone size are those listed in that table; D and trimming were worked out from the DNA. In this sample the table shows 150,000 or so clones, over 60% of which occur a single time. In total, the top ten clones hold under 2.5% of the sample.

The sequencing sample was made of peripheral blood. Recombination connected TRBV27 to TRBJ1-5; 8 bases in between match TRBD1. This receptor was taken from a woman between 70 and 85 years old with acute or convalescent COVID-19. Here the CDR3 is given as CASSPGGGGWDQPQHF. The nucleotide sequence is TGTGCCAGCTCGCCAGGGGGCGGTGGGTGGGATCAGCCCCAGCATTTT.